The 12 T cell receptor beta chains below were found in one sample sequenced in a study of OX40 agonist ivuxolimab in advanced cancers. Profiled with immunoSEQ multiplex PCR; TCRdb holds only in-frame clones, not every one. Of some 57,000 clones listed, more than 75% are singletons. The specimen comprised CD4+ or CD8+ T cells sorted from blood, sampled in a trial of the OX40 agonist ivuxolimab. The receptor source for this set is an adult with an advanced solid tumor such as melanoma, head and neck, liver or kidney cancer.

This chain uses TRBV7-9 with TRBJ1-5; 8 bases are shared with TRBD1. The trim removed 4 bases at V and 4 bases at J, leaving 3 bases unmatched. The CDR3 spans 14 residues. CDR1 SEHNR and CDR2 FQNEAQ come from the germline V gene (reference sequence). The CDR3 nucleotides are TGTGCCAGCAGCTCACAGGGGGTGAATCAGCCCCAGCATTTT. Translated: CASSSQGVNQPQHF.

The V gene is TRBV5-1, the J gene TRBJ2-3; possible D gene TRBD2, 6 bases. The germline V and J ends were trimmed by 6 bases and 5 bases, with 19 bases remaining between them. Looked up from germline, CDR1 is SGHRS and CDR2 is YFSETQ. There are 15 residues in the CDR3. In DNA form, the CDR3 reads TGCGCCAGCATCAAGGGCAGGATGGAGGGAGATACGCAGTATTTT. The encoded protein is CASIKGRMEGDTQYF.

The V call is TRBV6-6, the J call TRBJ2-5, with D perhaps TRBD2 (6 bases). In germline, CDR1 is MNHNY, CDR2 SVGAGI (reference sequence). Trimming shortened V by 0 bases and J by 5 bases, and 10 bases separated the two germline ends. There are 14 residues in the CDR3. The CDR3 nucleotides read TGTGCCAGCAGTTACTCGGTCCGGGGGGAGACCCAGTACTTC. Translating gives CASSYSVRGETQYF.

This chain joins TRBV15 and TRBJ2-3, with 7 bases lining up with TRBD2. The CDR3 covers 16 residues. The junction had 10 bases not matched to a gene; V was cut back by 1 base and J by 6 bases. Germline assignment: CDR1 LNHNV and CDR2 YYDKDF (reference sequence). CDR3 nucleotides: TGTGCCACCAGCAGAGGCGGGAGATCCGTAGCCGATACGCAGTATTTT. Protein sequence: CATSRGGRSVADTQYF.

J is TRBJ1-1 and V is TRBV11-3; D gene ambiguous. The germline CDR1 and CDR2 sequences are SGHNT and YENEEA. CDR3 length equals 13 residues. V shed 2 bases and J shed 7 bases, with 11 bases lying between them. The CDR3 loop is CASSLTRFDEAFF. The CDR3 DNA reads as TGTGCCAGCAGCTTAACACGGTTTGATGAAGCTTTCTTT.

V is TRBV7-2 and J is TRBJ1-6; D remains unclear. V lost 3 bases to trimming and J lost 10 bases, with 13 bases between them. This CDR3 has 14 residues. Germline CDR1 reads SGHTA; CDR2 reads FQGNSA. The CDR3 nucleotides are TGTGCCAGCAGCTTCCGACAAGGCGGATCACCCCTCCACTTT. Translation gives CASSFRQGGSPLHF.

This chain uses TRBV6-6 with TRBJ1-5; 7 nucleotides line up with TRBD1. Losses at the gene ends were 6 bases for V and 5 bases for J; bases not matched to a gene: 7. Germline assignment: CDR1 MNHNY and CDR2 SVGAGI (reference sequence). The CDR3 is 14 amino acids. The CDR3 DNA reads as TGTGCCAGCAGCAGGGGGGGGGCTGATCAGCCCCAGCATTTT. Translating gives CASSRGGADQPQHF.

As concerns this clone: The junction shows a germline mismatch at one end, possibly a read error. This chain links TRBV28 with TRBJ2-1, with D perhaps TRBD2 (5 bases). The CDR3 totals 17 residues. Germline CDR1 is MDHEN and CDR2 is SYDVKM. The CDR3 nucleotides read TGTGCCAGCAGTGAGGGATGGGGTCACTCCACCTATAATGAGCAGTTCTTC. Its protein is CASSEGWGHSTYNEQFF.

Remarks on this clone: Compared with germline, one end of the junction differs, possibly owing to a read error. The gene calls are TRBV5-1 and TRBJ2-3; 16 positions agree with TRBD2. Germline lookup yields CDR1 SGHRS and CDR2 YFSETQ. This CDR3 spans 17 amino acids. CDR3 DNA: TGCACCAGCAGCGTGGGACTAGCGGGAGGGCCGCAAGATACGCAGTATTTT. It translates to CTSSVGLAGGPQDTQYF. Variable domain in full (rest from reference TRBV5-1 and TRBJ2-3): KAGVTQTPRYLIKTRGQQVTLSCSPISGHRSVSWYQQTPGQGLQFLFEYFSETQRNKGNFPGRFSGRQFSNSRSEMNVSTLELGDSALYLCTSSVGLAGGPQDTQYFGPGTRLTVL.

This clone was found a few times. In nucleotides, the CDR3 is TGTGCCAGCAGCCCCACGGAGGGGGCGCGCTACGAGCAGTACTTC. Translating it yields CASSPTEGARYEQYF. The rearrangement uses TRBV7-8 and TRBJ2-7; a possible D gene is TRBD1 (7 bases). Germline CDR1 and CDR2: SGHVS and FQNEAQ. The CDR3 length is 15 residues. Trimming left V 5 bases short and J 3 bases short, with 17 bases between.

The chain uses TRBV27 and TRBJ1-5, with 9 bases matching TRBD1. With 1 base clipped from V and 5 bases from J, the junction kept 9 bases outside the gene matches. CDR1 MNHEY and CDR2 SMNVEV come from the germline V gene (reference sequence). The CDR3 consists of 17 residues. The CDR3 loop is CASSLWATGGMHQPQHF. Here the CDR3 DNA reads TGTGCCAGCAGTTTATGGGCGACAGGGGGAATGCATCAGCCCCAGCATTTT.

The rearrangement joins TRBV4-1 to TRBJ2-1; 10 positions match TRBD2. CDR1 and CDR2 (germline): MGHRA, YSYEKL. CDR3 length equals 17 residues. J gave up 0 bases and V 1 base, and 3 bases lay outside the gene matches. The CDR3 DNA is TGCGCCAGCAGCCAAGCTAGCGGGAGAACCTCCTACAATGAGCAGTTCTTC. As protein: CASSQASGRTSYNEQFF.